The following is a T cell receptor (beta chain) sequence with its context. The CDR3 is made up of 14 amino acids. The V and J ends lost 5 bases and 3 bases respectively, with 13 bases between them. From germline, CDR1 is SEHNR and CDR2 FQNEAQ (reference sequence). The data are from a study of CD8+ T cells in alopecia areata. Investigators isolated RNA and reverse transcribed it into cDNA to act as the sequencing template. Repertoires were generated with immunoSEQ multiplex PCR, while TCRdb's copy carries only in-frame clones and drops some. The sample has more than 200,000 clones; over 60% are singletons. Treatment in this sample: oral pan-JAK inhibitor, 5-10 mg twice daily.

The TCR originated in a human donor with alopecia areata. The chain recombines TRBV7-9 with TRBJ1-2, with D tentatively TRBD1 (6 bases). This material consisted of CD4+ T cells sorted from blood, taken at week 4, from a patient treated with tofacitinib. CDR3 amino acids: CASSPSQGHYGYTF. Written as DNA, the CDR3 is TGTGCCAGCAGCCCCTCCCAGGGGCACTATGGCTACACCTTC.